The next 25 T cell receptor beta chains were all read from a single sample in a study of CD8 T cells in Susac syndrome. Roughly 0.45 to 1 ug RNA was reverse transcribed with random hexamers. Using its own MiXCR run on the immunoSEQ multiplex PCR reads, TCRdb lists one record per CDR3 protein. The data contain about 120,000 distinct CDR3 sequences, roughly 92% of them singletons. Sequenced sample: CD4+ T cells from PBMCs. The receptors here all came from a human donor in good health.

The chain employs TRBV20-1 and TRBJ2-4; 8 bases map to TRBD2. The CDR3 sequence is 15 residues long. Germline assignment: CDR1 DFQATT and CDR2 SNEGSKA (reference sequence). V gave up 8 bases and J gave up 2 bases; unmatched junction bases: 11. DNA of the CDR3: TGCAGTTTCCGGGGGGGGGCTCGATCCAAAAACATTCAGTACTTC. Encoded protein: CSFRGGARSKNIQYF.

The rearrangement joins TRBV15 to TRBJ2-7; no definite D call. This CDR3 has 14 residues. V dropped 0 bases and J dropped 3 bases, with 9 bases sitting between them. Germline-derived CDR1 and CDR2 are LNHNV and YYDKDF (reference sequence). The CDR3 spells CATSRDRVNYEQYF. CDR3 nucleotides: TGTGCCACCAGCAGAGACAGAGTTAACTACGAGCAGTACTTC.

This chain links TRBV23-1 with TRBJ2-7, with 8 bases that match TRBD2. TRBV23-1 is identified as an open reading frame with a role that is uncertain. Trimming removed 6 bases from V and 0 bases from J; junction bases left unmatched: 7. The length of the CDR3 is 15 residues. CDR3 DNA: TGCGCCAGCAGCGGGGGGGCAGGCTTCTCCTACGAGCAGTACTTC. As protein: CASSGGAGFSYEQYF.

This clonotype appeared once. V gene TRBV30 combines with J gene TRBJ1-6; D is undetermined. CDR3 size: 12 residues. The ends were cut back, 2 bases at V and 8 bases at J, with 7 bases in the middle. Germline assignment: CDR1 GTSNPN and CDR2 SVGIG (reference sequence). CDR3 nucleotide sequence: TGTGCCTGGAGTCCGTCATATTCACCCCTCCACTTT. It translates to CAWSPSYSPLHF.

The V and J genes are TRBV20-1 and TRBJ2-1, with 10 bases identical to TRBD2. The V and J ends lost 0 bases and 10 bases, in that order; junction bases with no gene match: 6. Germline V gene sequence: CDR1 DFQATT, CDR2 SNEGSKA (reference sequence). The CDR3 is 14 residues long. CDR3 sequence: CSARDLAGGGEQFF. CDR3 DNA sequence: TGCAGTGCTAGAGATTTAGCGGGAGGAGGGGAGCAGTTCTTC.

The rearrangement links TRBV23-1 to TRBJ2-6; 7 positions match TRBD1. TRBV23-1 is annotated as an ORF whose role is uncertain. Unmatched junction bases numbered 3, after V lost 2 bases and J lost 2 bases. The CDR3 has 16 amino acids. The CDR3 reads CASSQTGVAGANVLTF. Here the CDR3 DNA reads TGCGCCAGCAGTCAAACAGGGGTGGCTGGGGCCAACGTCCTGACTTTC.

V and J are TRBV6-4 and TRBJ2-1; 9 bases are a match to TRBD1. V shed 5 bases and J 4 bases; nucleotides not matched to a gene: 6. The CDR3 loop spans 15 amino acids. Germline V gives CDR1 MRHNA, CDR2 SNTAGT. Here the CDR3 DNA reads TGTGCCAGCAGTAGGGGACAGGGCCAATACAATGAGCAGTTCTTC. It encodes CASSRGQGQYNEQFF.

The V call is TRBV5-1, the J call TRBJ1-3; D call uncertain. The V gene's germline CDR1 is SGHRS and CDR2 YFSETQ. The CDR3 contains 15 residues. Trimming cost V 3 bases and J 2 bases, with 12 bases left between them. DNA for the CDR3: TGCGCCAGCAGCTCATCCTGGATACCTGGAAACACCATATATTTT. Its protein product is CASSSSWIPGNTIYF.

The chain combines TRBV7-9 with TRBJ2-7, with D possibly TRBD1 on 5 matching bases. The CDR3 is 13 residues long. CDR1 is SEHNR and CDR2 is FQNEAQ in the germline V gene (reference sequence). V was cut by 5 bases and J by 4 bases, with 12 bases left in between. The CDR3: CASSPKTGYEQYF. The CDR3 DNA reads TGTGCCAGCAGCCCCAAAACAGGTTACGAGCAGTACTTC.

V gene TRBV5-6 combines with J gene TRBJ2-5; TRBD2 aligns across 7 bases. Germline trimming cut 5 bases from V and 5 bases from J; bases unmatched to any gene: 6. The CDR3 runs to 13 residues. Per the germline V gene, CDR1 is SGHDT and CDR2 is YYEEEE. Here the CDR3 reads CASRILAWETQYF. The CDR3 DNA is TGTGCCAGCAGGATACTAGCGTGGGAGACCCAGTACTTC.

J is TRBJ2-5 and V is TRBV6-1; the match to TRBD2 covers 9 bases. This CDR3 has 16 residues. Looked up from germline, CDR1 is MNHNS and CDR2 is SASEGT. The V gene end was trimmed by 2 bases and the J gene end by 4 bases; junction bases not matched to a gene: 8. DNA of the CDR3: TGTGCCAGCAGTGAACGGGGTAGCGGGAGACGAGAGACCCAGTACTTC. Its protein is CASSERGSGRRETQYF.

The chain has TRBV6-5 and TRBJ1-5; perhaps TRBD1 as D (6 bases). The CDR3 totals 15 residues. Trimming cost V 2 bases and J 2 bases, with 10 bases left between them. Per the germline V gene, CDR1 is MNHEY and CDR2 is SVGAGI. CDR3 amino acids: CASSYDGGGNQPQHF. CDR3 bases: TGTGCCAGCAGTTACGACGGGGGCGGCAATCAGCCCCAGCATTTT.

The rearrangement joins TRBV7-9 to TRBJ1-1; D is undetermined. The V end was cut by 7 bases, the J end by 6 bases, with 15 bases between. The CDR3 contains 13 residues. Germline V gives CDR1 SEHNR, CDR2 FQNEAQ (reference sequence). The CDR3 nucleotides read TGTGCCAGCAAGTTGGCGGGCGCGCCTGAAGCTTTCTTT. The encoded protein is CASKLAGAPEAFF.

V gene TRBV7-9 combines with J gene TRBJ1-4; 7 nucleotides agree with TRBD1. The CDR3 is 14 amino acids. V shed 6 bases and J 3 bases; nucleotides not matched to a gene: 4. Germline V CDR1 and CDR2: SEHNR, FQNEAQ (reference sequence). The CDR3 DNA is TGTGCCAGCAGTGGACAGGTGGCTAATGAAAAACTGTTTTTT. It translates to CASSGQVANEKLFF.

The count of this clonotype is one. The V call is TRBV11-3, the J call TRBJ2-7, with D tentatively TRBD1 (6 bases). This CDR3 spans 15 amino acids. Germline values: CDR1 SGHNT, CDR2 YENEEA. V gave up 1 base and J gave up 1 base, with 11 bases separating them. DNA for the CDR3: TGTGCCAGCAGCTTAGTGGGGGCGGAATCCTACGAGCAGTACTTC. Translating gives CASSLVGAESYEQYF.

V gene TRBV7-8 combines with J gene TRBJ1-3; unclear D gene. Per germline, CDR1 SGHVS and CDR2 FQNEAQ. The V end lost 5 bases, the J end lost 0 bases, and 11 bases lay between the germline ends. The CDR3 sequence is 15 residues long. The CDR3 region is CASSIASSSGNTIYF. The CDR3 DNA follows: TGTGCCAGCAGCATCGCCAGCAGCTCTGGAAACACCATATATTTT.

The J gene is TRBJ1-1, the V gene TRBV13, with D perhaps matching TRBD1 (5 bases). CDR1 PRHDT and CDR2 FYEKMQ come from the germline V gene (reference sequence). The ends were cut back, 5 bases at V and 5 bases at J, with 15 bases in the middle. This CDR3 spans 14 amino acids. The CDR3 spells CASSGDLGRTEAFF. The CDR3 DNA is TGTGCCAGCAGCGGGGACCTGGGACGGACTGAAGCTTTCTTT.

The CDR3: CASSQGRGNTEAFF. For the CDR3, the DNA is TGTGCCAGCAGCCAAGGGCGGGGGAACACTGAAGCTTTCTTT. The genes are TRBV3-1 and TRBJ1-1, with D unclear. Trimming left V 1 base short and J 1 base short, with 7 bases between. The CDR3 spans 14 residues. Germline CDR1 and CDR2: LGHDT and YNNKEL (reference sequence).

This clonotype was picked up one time. The V and J genes are TRBV5-1 and TRBJ2-1; 7 positions agree with TRBD2. The ends lost 1 base at V and 2 bases at J; junction bases unmatched: 3. The CDR3 is 15 residues long. Germline CDR1 and CDR2: SGHRS and YFSETQ. CDR3 residues: CASSLMGGTYNEQFF. In DNA, the CDR3 is TGCGCCAGCAGCTTGATGGGAGGGACCTACAATGAGCAGTTCTTC.

This sequence joins TRBV5-1 and TRBJ2-7, with D maybe TRBD2 (6 bases). CDR3 length: 14 residues. Germline-derived CDR1 and CDR2 are SGHRS and YFSETQ. V was pared by 2 bases and J by 2 bases, with 11 bases between. CDR3 amino acids: CASSFNGGTYEQYF. The CDR3 nucleotides are TGCGCCAGCAGCTTCAACGGGGGAACCTACGAGCAGTACTTC.

The chain has TRBV9 and TRBJ1-1; D uncertain. CDR3 length: 14 residues. V lost 0 bases, J lost 8 bases, and 14 bases lay in between. Germline V gene lookup returns CDR1 SGDLS and CDR2 YYNGEE. The chain's CDR3 is CASSVDGRSFEAFF. Here the CDR3 DNA reads TGTGCCAGCAGCGTAGATGGCAGGAGCTTCGAAGCTTTCTTT.

The chain has TRBV2 and TRBJ2-3; D unresolved. Germline V gene lookup returns CDR1 SNHLY and CDR2 FYNNEI. Trimming left V 4 bases short and J 3 bases short, with 11 bases between. The CDR3 contains 14 residues. The DNA for the CDR3 is TGTGCCAGCAGTGCTTCTAGTCTTACAGATACGCAGTATTTT. Protein sequence: CASSASSLTDTQYF.

The V and J genes are TRBV4-3 and TRBJ1-3; D gene uncertain. CDR1 LGHNA and CDR2 YSLEER come from the germline V gene. CDR3 length: 17 residues. Trimming stripped 0 bases from V and 0 bases from J, with 12 bases between. The CDR3 DNA sequence: TGCGCCAGCAGCCAAGATGTCGGCAGGTCCTCTGGAAACACCATATATTTT. It translates to CASSQDVGRSSGNTIYF.

V and J are TRBV7-9 and TRBJ1-6, with no clear D. Germline CDR1 and CDR2: SEHNR and FQNEAQ (reference sequence). The CDR3 runs to 14 residues. Deletions cut 6 bases from V and 3 bases from J, with 9 bases between. Here the CDR3 DNA reads TGTGCCAGCAGTCCCGACCTCTATAATTCACCCCTCCACTTT. Translation: CASSPDLYNSPLHF.

Turning to this clonotype: At one of its ends the junction is not consistent with the germline gene, which may arise from a read error. The rearrangement links TRBV16 to TRBJ2-7; D may be TRBD1 (6 bases). CDR3 size: 13 residues. From germline, CDR1 is KGHSY and CDR2 FQNENV. Here the CDR3 DNA reads TGTGCCAGCAACCAACAGGGAAATCGAGATCTGTACTTC. This translates into CASNQQGNRDLYF.